This section outlines one T cell receptor beta chain sequence together with its context. The sample is drawn from a study of blood T cell repertoires in COVID-19. Overall study: The origin of the acute and convalescent COVID-19 samples was the United States, Italy and Spain. The analysed material was cDNA or gDNA that came from T cells, B-cell-depleted T cells, or PBMCs.

Original analysis: Amplification from reference gene primers served as the basis for estimated nucleated cell counts. TCRdb's table, derived via immunoSEQ multiplex PCR, lists solely in-frame clones and lacks some. That table supplies the V and J calls and clone size; D and trimming were determined from the DNA. The sample lists 150,000 or so clones, 87% occurring once. The CDR3 sequence is 17 residues long. The V gene's germline CDR1 is MNHNY and CDR2 SVGAGI (reference sequence). After removal of 5 bases from V and 2 bases from J, the junction contained 11 bases not matched to a gene. The sequence derives from an older man with acute or convalescent COVID-19. The J gene is TRBJ2-1, the V gene TRBV6-6, with 8 positions matching TRBD2. Material for sequencing was peripheral blood. The CDR3 is CASSPRGREAAYNEQFF. In DNA form, the CDR3 reads TGTGCCAGCAGTCCCCGTGGGCGGGAGGCCGCCTACAATGAGCAGTTCTTC.